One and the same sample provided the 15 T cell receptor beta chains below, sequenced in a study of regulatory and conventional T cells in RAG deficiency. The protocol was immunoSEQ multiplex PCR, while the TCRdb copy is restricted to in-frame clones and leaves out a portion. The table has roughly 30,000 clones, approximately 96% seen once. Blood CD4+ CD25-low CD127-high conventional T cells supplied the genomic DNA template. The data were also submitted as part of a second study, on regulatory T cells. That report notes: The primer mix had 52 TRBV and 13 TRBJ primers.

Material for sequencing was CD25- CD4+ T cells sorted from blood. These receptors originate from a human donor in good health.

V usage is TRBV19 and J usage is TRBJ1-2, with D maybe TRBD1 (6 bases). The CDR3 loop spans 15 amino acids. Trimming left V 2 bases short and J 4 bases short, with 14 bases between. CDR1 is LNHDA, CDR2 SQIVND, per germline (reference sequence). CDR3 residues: CASSIQARGGYGYTF. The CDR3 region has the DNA TGTGCCAGTAGTATACAGGCCAGGGGCGGCTATGGCTACACCTTC. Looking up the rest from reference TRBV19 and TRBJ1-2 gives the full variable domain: DGGITQSPKYLFRKEGQNVTLSCEQNLNHDAMYWYRQDPGQGLRLIYYSQIVNDFQKGDIAEGYSVSREKKESFPLTVTSAQKNPTAFYLCASSIQARGGYGYTFGSGTRLTVV.

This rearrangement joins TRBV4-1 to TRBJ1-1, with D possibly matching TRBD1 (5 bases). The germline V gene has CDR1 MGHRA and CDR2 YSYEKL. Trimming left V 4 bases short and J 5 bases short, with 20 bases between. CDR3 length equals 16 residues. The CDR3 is CASSPGRPRSGTEAFF. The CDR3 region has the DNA TGCGCCAGCAGCCCAGGGAGGCCGAGGTCAGGAACTGAAGCTTTCTTT.

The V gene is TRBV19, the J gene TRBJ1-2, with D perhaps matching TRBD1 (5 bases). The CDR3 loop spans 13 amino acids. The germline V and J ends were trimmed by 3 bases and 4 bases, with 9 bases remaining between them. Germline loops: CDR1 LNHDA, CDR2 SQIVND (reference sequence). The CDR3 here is CASSMTEFYGYTF. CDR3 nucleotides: TGTGCCAGTAGTATGACAGAATTCTATGGCTACACCTTC.

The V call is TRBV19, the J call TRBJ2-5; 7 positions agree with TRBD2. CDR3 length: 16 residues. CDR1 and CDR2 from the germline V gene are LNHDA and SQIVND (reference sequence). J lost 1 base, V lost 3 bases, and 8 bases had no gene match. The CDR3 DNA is TGTGCCAGTAGTATTTGGCTAGCGGACTCCCAAGAGACCCAGTACTTC. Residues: CASSIWLADSQETQYF.

CDR3 nucleotide sequence: TGTGCCAGCAGCTTGGATCGGGGCACAGATACGCAGTATTTT. The encoded protein is CASSLDRGTDTQYF. This chain joins TRBV5-4 and TRBJ2-3; D remains ambiguous. Germline-derived CDR1 and CDR2 are SGHNT and YYREEE (reference sequence). V lost 0 bases, J lost 1 base, and 6 bases lay in between. There are 14 residues in the CDR3.

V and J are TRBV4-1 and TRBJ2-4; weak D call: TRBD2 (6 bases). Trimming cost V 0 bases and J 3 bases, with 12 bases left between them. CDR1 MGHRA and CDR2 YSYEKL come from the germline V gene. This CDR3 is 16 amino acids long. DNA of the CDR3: TGCGCCAGCAGCCAAGATAACGCGGGGTACAAAAACATTCAGTACTTC. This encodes CASSQDNAGYKNIQYF.

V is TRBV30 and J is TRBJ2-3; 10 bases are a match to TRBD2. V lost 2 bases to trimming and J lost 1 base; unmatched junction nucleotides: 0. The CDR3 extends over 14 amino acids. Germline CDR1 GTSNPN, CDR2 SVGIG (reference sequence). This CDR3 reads CAWSTSGGTDTQYF. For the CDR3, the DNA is TGTGCCTGGAGTACTAGCGGGGGCACAGATACGCAGTATTTT.

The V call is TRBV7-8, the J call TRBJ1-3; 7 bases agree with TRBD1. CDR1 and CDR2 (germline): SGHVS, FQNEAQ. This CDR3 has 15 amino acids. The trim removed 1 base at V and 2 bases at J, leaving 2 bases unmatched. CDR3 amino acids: CASSLVTGAGNTIYF. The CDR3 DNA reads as TGTGCCAGCAGCTTAGTAACAGGGGCTGGAAACACCATATATTTT.

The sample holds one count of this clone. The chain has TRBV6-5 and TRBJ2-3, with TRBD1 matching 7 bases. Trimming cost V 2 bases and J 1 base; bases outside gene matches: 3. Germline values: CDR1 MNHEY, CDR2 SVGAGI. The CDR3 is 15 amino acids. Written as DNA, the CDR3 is TGTGCCAGCAGTTACCGAACAGGGGGCACAGATACGCAGTATTTT. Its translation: CASSYRTGGTDTQYF.

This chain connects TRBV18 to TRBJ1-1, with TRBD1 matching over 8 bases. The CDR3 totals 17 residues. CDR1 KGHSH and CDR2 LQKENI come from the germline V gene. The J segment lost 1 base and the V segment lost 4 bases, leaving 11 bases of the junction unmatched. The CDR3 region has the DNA TGTGCCAGCTCACACTTTGCAACGACAGGGGCGAACACTGAAGCTTTCTTT. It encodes CASSHFATTGANTEAFF.

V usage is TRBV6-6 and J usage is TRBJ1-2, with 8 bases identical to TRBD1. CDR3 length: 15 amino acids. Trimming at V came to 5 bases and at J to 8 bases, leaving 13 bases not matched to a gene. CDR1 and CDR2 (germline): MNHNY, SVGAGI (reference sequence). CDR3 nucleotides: TGTGCCAGCAGTATGACAGGGGATGGATCAAAGGGCTACACCTTC. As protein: CASSMTGDGSKGYTF.

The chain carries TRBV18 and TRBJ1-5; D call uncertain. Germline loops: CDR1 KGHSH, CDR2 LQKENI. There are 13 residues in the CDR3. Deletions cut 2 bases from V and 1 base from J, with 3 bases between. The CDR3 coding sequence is TGTGCCAGCTCACCAGAGAGCAATCAGCCCCAGCATTTT. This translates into CASSPESNQPQHF.

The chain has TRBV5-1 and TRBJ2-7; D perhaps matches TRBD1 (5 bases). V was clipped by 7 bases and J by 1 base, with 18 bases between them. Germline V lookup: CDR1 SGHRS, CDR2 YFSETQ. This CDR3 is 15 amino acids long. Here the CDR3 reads CASSAQQGTSYEQYF. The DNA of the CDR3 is TGCGCCAGCTCAGCTCAGCAGGGCACATCCTACGAGCAGTACTTC.

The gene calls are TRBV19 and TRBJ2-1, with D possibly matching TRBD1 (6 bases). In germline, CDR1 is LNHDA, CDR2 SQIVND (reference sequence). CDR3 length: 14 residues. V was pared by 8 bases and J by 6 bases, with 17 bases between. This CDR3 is CASQKAGVSNEQFF. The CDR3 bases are TGTGCCAGTCAAAAAGCAGGGGTTTCCAATGAGCAGTTCTTC. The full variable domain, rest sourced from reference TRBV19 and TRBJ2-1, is DGGITQSPKYLFRKEGQNVTLSCEQNLNHDAMYWYRQDPGQGLRLIYYSQIVNDFQKGDIAEGYSVSREKKESFPLTVTSAQKNPTAFYLCASQKAGVSNEQFFGPGTRLTVL.

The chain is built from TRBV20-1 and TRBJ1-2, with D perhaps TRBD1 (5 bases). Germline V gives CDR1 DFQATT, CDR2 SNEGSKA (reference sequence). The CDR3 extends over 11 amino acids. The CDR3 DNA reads TGCGGGAAGGGGTCGCCCTATGGCTACACCTTC. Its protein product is CGKGSPYGYTF.